This T cell receptor beta chain was sequenced in a study of blood T cell repertoires in COVID-19. The overall study: Acute-phase and convalescent COVID-19 samples originated in the United States, Italy and Spain. PBMCs, B-cell-depleted T cells, or T cells provided the cDNA or gDNA that made up the material.

The authors' processing: Scientists estimated how many nucleated cells there were by amplifying reference gene primers. Clones were sequenced by immunoSEQ multiplex PCR, and TCRdb holds only the in-frame ones, with some missing. That table gives V, J and clone size, and the DNA gave D and trimming. The sample contains around 700,000 clones, about 90% of which appear only once. In germline, CDR1 is LNHDA, CDR2 SQIVND (reference sequence). The CDR3 loop spans 13 amino acids. Trimming removed 0 bases at V and 5 bases at J, with 7 bases between. The specimen was peripheral blood. The V gene is TRBV19, the J gene TRBJ1-2, with unresolved D. This clonotype was sampled from a woman under 30 with acute or convalescent COVID-19. DNA of the CDR3: TGTGCCAGTAGTATAGACAGGCTGTATGGCTACACCTTC. It encodes CASSIDRLYGYTF.